Below, 32 T cell receptor beta chains from the same sample are listed, as sequenced in a study of CD8 T cells in ankylosing spondylitis. TCRdb used MiXCR to reprocess the 5' RACE reads, holding one entry per CDR3 protein. The sample carries approximately 92,000 distinct CDR3 sequences, about 9.1% recorded once. Material: blood, either unsorted or a sorted T cell fraction (not recorded which). These receptors all come from a male donor with ankylosing spondylitis or in good health (not recorded which).

This clonotype came up many times. This CDR3 reads CSARGGVISNTGELFF. CDR3 nucleotides: TGCAGTGCCCGGGGGGGAGTCATCTCGAACACCGGGGAGCTGTTTTTT. This chain joins TRBV20-1 and TRBJ2-2; TRBD2 matches at 8 bases. The trim removed 6 bases at V and 0 bases at J, leaving 9 bases unmatched. The CDR3 is 16 residues long. Germline CDR1 reads DFQATT; CDR2 reads SNEGSKA (reference sequence).

This clonotype was recorded at least ten times. This CDR3 reads CASSPRDRGVGYTF. CDR3 nucleotide sequence: TGTGCCAGCTCACCACGAGACAGGGGTGTTGGCTACACCTTC. The chain is built from TRBV18 and TRBJ1-2, with 8 positions matching TRBD1. The CDR3 has 14 residues. J gave up 7 bases and V 1 base, and 5 bases lay outside the gene matches. Looked up from germline, CDR1 is KGHSH and CDR2 is LQKENI.

This sequence joins TRBV7-2 and TRBJ2-1; the D gene is possibly TRBD1 (5 bases). The germline V gene has CDR1 SGHTA and CDR2 FQGNSA. V lost 0 bases and J lost 6, with 15 bases in between. The CDR3 length is 16 residues. The CDR3: CASSLALGALSNEQFF. Written as DNA, the CDR3 is TGTGCCAGCAGCTTAGCTCTAGGGGCGCTGAGCAATGAGCAGTTCTTC.

The V call is TRBV24-1, the J call TRBJ1-2, with 12 positions matching TRBD1. The V segment lost 3 bases and the J segment 8 bases; nucleotides outside the gene matches: 9. The germline gives CDR1 KGHDR, CDR2 SFDVKD. The CDR3 has 16 residues. CDR3 protein: CATSDTGTGGGKGYTF. Written as DNA, the CDR3 is TGTGCCACCAGTGATACCGGGACAGGGGGCGGGAAAGGCTACACCTTC.

Ten or more counts support this clonotype. V is TRBV7-9 and J is TRBJ2-2; TRBD2 agrees at 7 bases. Losses at the gene ends were 9 bases for V and 4 bases for J; bases not matched to a gene: 5. The V gene's germline CDR1 is SEHNR and CDR2 FQNEAQ (reference sequence). CDR3 length: 13 amino acids. CDR3 DNA sequence: TGTGCCAGGGACGGGACTATCACCGGGGAGCTGTTTTTT. Protein: CARDGTITGELFF.

This clonotype appeared many times. The V call is TRBV12-3 or TRBV12-4, the J call TRBJ2-1, with 9 bases fitting TRBD2. The V gene end was trimmed by 4 bases and the J gene end by 7 bases; junction bases not matched to a gene: 5. This CDR3 region has 14 residues. CDR3 sequence (DNA): TGTGCCAGCAGTTATGGGACTAGCTGGAATGAGCAGTTCTTC. It codes for CASSYGTSWNEQFF.

The genes are TRBV9 and TRBJ2-3; weak D call: TRBD1 (6 bases). Trimming removed 4 bases at V and 0 bases at J, with 15 bases between. Germline V gene sequence: CDR1 SGDLS, CDR2 YYNGEE. The CDR3 spans 16 residues. CDR3 DNA: TGTGCCAGCAGCTCCGGGACACGCCAAAGCACAGATACGCAGTATTTT. Its protein product is CASSSGTRQSTDTQYF. The variable domain in full, completed from reference TRBV9 and TRBJ2-3, reads DSGVTQTPKHLITATGQRVTLRCSPRSGDLSVYWYQQSLDQGLQFLIQYYNGEERAKGNILERFSAQQFPDLHSELNLSSLELGDSALYFCASSSGTRQSTDTQYFGPGTRLTVL.

The CDR3 loop reads CASSGGFGYNEQFF. The CDR3 DNA sequence: TGTGCCAGCAGCGGGGGCTTCGGATACAATGAGCAGTTCTTC. This chain joins TRBV13 and TRBJ2-1; possibly TRBD1 for D (6 bases). CDR3 length: 14 residues. Germline CDR1 PRHDT, CDR2 FYEKMQ (reference sequence). Trimming took 5 bases from V and 4 from J, leaving 12 bases between them.

In its sample, this clonotype was seen many times. The CDR3 region has the DNA TGTGCCATCAGCCAGACAGGGGTCGATGAGCAGTTCTTC. This encodes CAISQTGVDEQFF. The chain couples TRBV10-3 to TRBJ2-1, with 8 bases that match TRBD1. Trimming took 6 bases from V and 8 from J; bases not matched to a gene: 6. The CDR3 extends over 13 amino acids. Germline CDR1 is ENHRY and CDR2 is SYGVKD.

This clonotype has only a few counts. This chain uses TRBV11-3 with TRBJ2-3; D is undetermined. The CDR3 totals 13 residues. Germline V gene data show CDR1 as SGHNT and CDR2 as YENEEA. V shed 5 bases and J shed 5 bases, with 11 bases lying between them. The CDR3 DNA is TGTGCCAGCAGCGCCTCCGCCGGAGATACGCAGTATTTT. As protein: CASSASAGDTQYF.

In its sample, this clonotype was seen many times. This rearrangement joins TRBV20-1 to TRBJ2-5; D not resolved. V was trimmed by 2 bases and J by 5 bases, leaving 18 bases between them. The CDR3 length is 15 residues. Germline V gene sequence: CDR1 DFQATT, CDR2 SNEGSKA (reference sequence). CDR3 sequence: CSARKGPPLGETQYF. DNA of the CDR3: TGCAGTGCTAGAAAAGGACCGCCTCTTGGGGAGACCCAGTACTTC.

This clonotype has at least ten counts. The genes are TRBV5-1 and TRBJ1-1; TRBD1 aligns across 8 bases. Germline V gene sequence: CDR1 SGHRS, CDR2 YFSETQ. The CDR3 runs to 16 residues. Trimming cost V 3 bases and J 4 bases; bases outside gene matches: 11. CDR3 sequence (DNA): TGCGCCAGCAGCTCCGGACAGGGAAGGCCCGGCACTGAAGCTTTCTTT. Residues: CASSSGQGRPGTEAFF.

There are many counts of this clonotype. For the CDR3, the DNA is TGTGCCAGCAGCCCTCCTCTTCCGGATACGCAGTATTTT. It codes for CASSPPLPDTQYF. The rearrangement uses TRBV3-1 and TRBJ2-3; D not resolved. The V and J ends lost 4 bases and 6 bases respectively, with 11 bases between them. Germline V lookup: CDR1 LGHDT, CDR2 YNNKEL (reference sequence). The CDR3 runs 13 residues.

This chain joins TRBV7-9 and TRBJ1-3; unclear D gene. Between the trimmed V and J ends, which lost 5 bases and 1 base, there was a span of 15 bases. This CDR3 is built from 16 residues. Germline CDR1 is SEHNR and CDR2 is FQNEAQ (reference sequence). CDR3 nucleotide sequence: TGTGCCAGCAGCCCTAAAAACAGCAGGTCTGGAAACACCATATATTTT. This translates into CASSPKNSRSGNTIYF.

This clonotype has more than one count but fewer than ten. The V and J genes are TRBV7-3 and TRBJ2-1, with D unresolved. The CDR3 extends over 13 amino acids. With 5 bases removed from V and 5 bases from J, the gap between germline ends came to 10 bases. The germline CDR1 and CDR2 sequences are SGHTA and FQGTGA. The CDR3 loop reads CASSQSQNNEQFF. CDR3 DNA sequence: TGTGCCAGCAGCCAATCCCAAAACAATGAGCAGTTCTTC.

The table lists this clonotype with many counts. The CDR3 here is CASSPLSIGGGLDTEAFF. In DNA form, the CDR3 reads TGTGCCAGCAGTCCACTCTCAATTGGGGGAGGGCTGGACACTGAAGCTTTCTTT. The chain is built from TRBV28 and TRBJ1-1; D is possibly TRBD1 (5 bases). The germline V gene encodes CDR1 MDHEN and CDR2 SYDVKM. The germline V and J ends were trimmed by 5 bases and 3 bases, with 25 bases remaining between them. The CDR3 length is 18 residues.

The sample holds many counts of this clonotype. This chain connects TRBV29-1 to TRBJ1-2; D is undetermined. The CDR3 totals 13 residues. The germline V gene encodes CDR1 SQVTM and CDR2 ANQGSEA. V shed 0 bases and J shed 8 bases, with 13 bases lying between them. Here the CDR3 reads CSVEEPVSRGYTF. For the CDR3, the DNA is TGCAGCGTTGAAGAACCCGTCTCGAGAGGCTACACCTTC. Combining the CDR3 with reference TRBV29-1 and TRBJ1-2 gives the whole variable domain SAVISQKPSRDICQRGTSLTIQCQVDSQVTMMFWYRQQPGQSLTLIATANQGSEATYESGFVIDKFPISRPNLTFSTLTVSNMSPEDSSIYLCSVEEPVSRGYTFGSGTRLTVV.

A note on this clonotype: Compared with germline, one end of the junction differs, possibly owing to a read error. The chain couples TRBV20-1 to TRBJ1-5, with TRBD1 as a possible D gene (5 bases). This CDR3 has 14 residues. Germline V gene lookup returns CDR1 DFQATT and CDR2 SNEGSKA (reference sequence). Here the CDR3 reads CSARDWDSNQPQHF. The CDR3 coding sequence is TGCAGTGCGAGAGATTGGGACAGCAATCAGCCCCAGCATTTT.

This clonotype was seen many times. J is TRBJ2-1 and V is TRBV29-1; D ambiguous. The V gene's germline CDR1 is SQVTM and CDR2 ANQGSEA. The CDR3 is 12 residues long. Trimming pared 0 bases from V and 8 bases from J, leaving 8 bases between. CDR3 amino acids: CSVEDYRDEQFF. For the CDR3, the DNA is TGCAGCGTTGAAGACTATCGGGATGAGCAGTTCTTC.

This clonotype was picked up many times. This chain links TRBV20-1 with TRBJ2-7, with no clear D. The V end lost 6 bases, the J end lost 5 bases, and 20 bases lay between the germline ends. The CDR3 extends over 14 amino acids. CDR1 is DFQATT and CDR2 is SNEGSKA in the germline V gene (reference sequence). The CDR3 region is CSAQGEVVKNEQYF. The CDR3 DNA reads as TGCAGTGCCCAAGGAGAGGTAGTTAAAAACGAGCAGTACTTC.

Many counts were recorded for this clonotype. The rearrangement joins TRBV6-6 to TRBJ1-2; 7 nucleotides align to TRBD1. Germline CDR1 is MNHNY and CDR2 is SVGAGI (reference sequence). This CDR3 contains 14 residues. V shed 8 bases and J 8 bases; nucleotides not matched to a gene: 14. The CDR3 loop reads CASRSTGAAPGYTF. As DNA, the CDR3 is TGTGCCAGCCGATCTACAGGGGCCGCCCCCGGCTACACCTTC.

This clonotype came up many times. The rearrangement links TRBV20-1 to TRBJ2-7; D could derive from TRBD1 or TRBD2 (5 bases each). CDR1 DFQATT and CDR2 SNEGSKA come from the germline V gene (reference sequence). Trimming took 5 bases from V and 0 from J, leaving 14 bases between them. This CDR3 comprises 14 residues. CDR3 loop: CSALFWGSSYEQYF. CDR3 in DNA: TGCAGTGCTCTTTTTTGGGGGAGCTCCTACGAGCAGTACTTC.

This clonotype occurred many times. The rearrangement joins TRBV30 to TRBJ1-4; possible D gene TRBD1, 5 bases. The CDR3 totals 13 residues. Germline CDR1 is GTSNPN and CDR2 is SVGIG (reference sequence). The germline V and J ends were trimmed by 3 bases and 8 bases, with 13 bases remaining between them. In nucleotides, the CDR3 is TGTGCCTGGAGACCGCCAGGGATCGAAAAACTGTTTTTT. Translating it yields CAWRPPGIEKLFF.

This clonotype was seen many times. The rearrangement joins TRBV20-1 to TRBJ2-6; 8 bases fit TRBD1. This CDR3 comprises 17 residues. Trimming cost V 2 bases and J 0 bases; bases outside gene matches: 6. The germline gives CDR1 DFQATT, CDR2 SNEGSKA (reference sequence). The CDR3 protein is CSARRDRTRSGANVLTF. The CDR3 DNA sequence: TGCAGTGCTAGACGGGACAGGACTCGCTCTGGGGCCAACGTCCTGACTTTC.

There are many counts of this clonotype. V is TRBV6-6 and J is TRBJ2-7; perhaps TRBD1 as D (6 bases). There are 13 residues in the CDR3. Germline CDR1 and CDR2: MNHNY and SVGAGI (reference sequence). V was cut by 6 bases and J by 2 bases, with 11 bases left in between. This CDR3 reads CASSGQQTYEQYF. CDR3 in DNA: TGTGCCAGCAGCGGACAGCAAACCTACGAGCAGTACTTC.

The CDR3 sequence: CASSPVQGGHTDTQYF. In DNA form, the CDR3 reads TGTGCCAGCTCCCCCGTCCAGGGGGGGCACACAGATACGCAGTATTTT. This chain connects TRBV18 to TRBJ2-3; D may be TRBD1 or TRBD2 (7 bases each). The V and J ends lost 6 bases and 2 bases respectively, with 18 bases between them. Germline values: CDR1 KGHSH, CDR2 LQKENI. CDR3 length: 16 residues.

This clonotype was seen repeatedly, ten times or more. This sequence joins TRBV4-2 and TRBJ2-7; the D is unclear. Looked up from germline, CDR1 is LGHNA and CDR2 is YNFKEQ. The CDR3 is made up of 16 amino acids. V lost 0 bases to trimming and J lost 1 base, with 13 bases between them. CDR3 nucleotides: TGTGCCAGCAGCCAAGAAGGTTTGGCTCCTTCCTACGAGCAGTACTTC. Translated, it gives CASSQEGLAPSYEQYF.

The CDR3 sequence: CASSITGPAGYTF. CDR3 DNA: TGTGCCAGCAGCATAACGGGCCCGGCCGGCTACACCTTC. This sequence joins TRBV2 and TRBJ1-2; D is ambiguous. CDR1 is SNHLY, CDR2 FYNNEI, per germline. The CDR3 is made up of 13 amino acids. V was pared by 6 bases and J by 8 bases, with 16 bases between.

This clonotype came up many times. This chain links TRBV6-5 with TRBJ2-3; 10 bases agree with TRBD2. J lost 5 bases, V lost 1 base, and 3 bases had no gene match. The CDR3 length is 15 residues. Germline assignment: CDR1 MNHEY and CDR2 SVGAGI. The DNA for the CDR3 is TGTGCCAGCAGTTACTTAGCGGGGGGTGGAGATACGCAGTATTTT. Translating gives CASSYLAGGGDTQYF.

The chain links TRBV11-2 to TRBJ2-7; TRBD2 agrees at 11 bases. With 0 bases clipped from V and 3 bases from J, the junction kept 4 bases outside the gene matches. The CDR3 sequence is 16 residues long. CDR1 SGHAT and CDR2 FQNNGV come from the germline V gene. The CDR3 spells CASSLDSGLAVYEQYF. The CDR3 DNA sequence: TGTGCCAGCAGCTTAGATTCGGGACTAGCGGTCTACGAGCAGTACTTC.

By proportion, this clonotype is medium-sized. This chain connects TRBV29-1 to TRBJ2-5; D not resolved. Trimming removed 0 bases at V and 7 bases at J, with 6 bases between. From germline, CDR1 is SQVTM and CDR2 ANQGSEA. CDR3 length equals 11 residues. The CDR3 DNA sequence: TGCAGCGTTGAAGATCGTGCGACCCAGTACTTC. It codes for CSVEDRATQYF.

This clonotype was seen repeatedly, ten times or more. V and J are TRBV5-1 and TRBJ2-7; the D gene is possibly TRBD1 (7 bases). Per germline, CDR1 SGHRS and CDR2 YFSETQ. Trimming stripped 3 bases from V and 3 bases from J, with 13 bases between. The CDR3 extends over 14 amino acids. CDR3 residues: CASSSDREVYEQYF. As DNA, the CDR3 is TGCGCCAGCAGCTCCGACAGGGAGGTCTACGAGCAGTACTTC.